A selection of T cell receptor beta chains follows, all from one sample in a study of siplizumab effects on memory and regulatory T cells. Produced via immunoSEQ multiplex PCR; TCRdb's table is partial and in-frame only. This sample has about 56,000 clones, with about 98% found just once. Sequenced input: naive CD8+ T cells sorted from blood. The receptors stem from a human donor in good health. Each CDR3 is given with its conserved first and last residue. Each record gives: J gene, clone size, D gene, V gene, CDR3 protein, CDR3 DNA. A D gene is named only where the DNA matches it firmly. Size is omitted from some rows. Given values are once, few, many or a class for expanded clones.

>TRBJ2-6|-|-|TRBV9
CASSVRGTSGANVLTF
TGTGCCAGCAGCGTTCGTGGGACGTCTGGGGCCAACGTCCTGACTTTC
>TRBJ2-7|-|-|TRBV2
CASSEGQESYEQYF
TGTGCCAGCAGTGAAGGCCAGGAAAGCTACGAGCAGTACTTC
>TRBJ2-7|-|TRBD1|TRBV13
CASSQNRGRDVMEQYF
TGTGCCAGCAGCCAAAATAGGGGGCGCGACGTGATGGAGCAGTACTTC
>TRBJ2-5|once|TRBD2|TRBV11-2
CASSLVREGPETQYF
TGTGCCAGCAGCTTAGTGCGGGAGGGCCCGGAGACCCAGTACTTC
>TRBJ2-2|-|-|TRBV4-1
CASSQSSGNTGELFF
TGCGCCAGCAGCCAATCCAGCGGCAACACCGGGGAGCTGTTTTTT
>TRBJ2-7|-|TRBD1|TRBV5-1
CASSLQGDLYEQHF
TGCGCCAGCAGCTTACAGGGGGACCTCTACGAGCAGCACTTC
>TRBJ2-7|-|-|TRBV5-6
CASSLDYEQYF
TGTGCCAGCAGCTTGGATTACGAGCAGTACTTC
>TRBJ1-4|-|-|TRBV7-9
CASSPMGTYNEKLFF
TGTGCCAGCAGCCCCATGGGGACTTATAATGAAAAACTGTTTTTT
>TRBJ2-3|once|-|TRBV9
CASSASDTQYF
TGTGCCAGCAGCGCTAGTGATACGCAGTATTTT
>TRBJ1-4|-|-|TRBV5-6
CASSLWGAGWNEKLFF
TGTGCCAGCAGCTTGTGGGGGGCAGGGTGGAATGAAAAACTGTTTTTT
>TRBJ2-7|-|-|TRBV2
CASSFHEQYF
TGTGCCAGCAGTTTCCACGAGCAGTACTTC
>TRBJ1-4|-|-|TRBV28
CASSPPLGGTNEKLFF
TGTGCCAGCAGTCCTCCCCTGGGGGGGACTAATGAAAAACTGTTTTTT
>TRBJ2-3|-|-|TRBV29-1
CSVAPRGFTQYF
TGCAGCGTCGCCCCCCGGGGTTTCACGCAGTATTTT
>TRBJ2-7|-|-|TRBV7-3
CASSFVEVPEQYF
TGTGCCAGCAGCTTCGTCGAGGTTCCCGAGCAGTACTTC
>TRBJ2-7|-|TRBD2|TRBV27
CASSLERGSSYEQYF
TGTGCCAGCAGTTTGGAGCGGGGTAGCTCCTACGAGCAGTACTTC
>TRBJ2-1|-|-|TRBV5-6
CASSFWGSYNEQFF
TGTGCCAGCAGCTTCTGGGGCTCCTACAATGAGCAGTTCTTC
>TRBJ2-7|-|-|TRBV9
CASSAGGPAYEQYF
TGTGCCAGCAGCGCTGGAGGGCCTGCGTACGAGCAGTACTTC
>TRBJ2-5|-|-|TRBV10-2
CASATLALETQYF
TGCGCCAGCGCTACTTTGGCGTTAGAGACCCAGTACTTC
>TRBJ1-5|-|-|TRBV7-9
CASSPTDQPQHF
TGTGCCAGCAGCCCCACAGATCAGCCCCAGCATTTT
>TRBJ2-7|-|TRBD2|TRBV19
CASSLAGGPYEQYF
TGTGCCAGTAGTTTAGCGGGAGGTCCCTACGAGCAGTACTTC
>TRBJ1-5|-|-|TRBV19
CASNWLGGADQPQHF
TGTGCCAGTAATTGGCTAGGGGGAGCGGATCAGCCCCAGCATTTT
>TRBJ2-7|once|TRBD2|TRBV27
CASSATTSGKWEQYF
TGTGCCAGCAGTGCCACGACTAGCGGGAAGTGGGAGCAGTACTTC
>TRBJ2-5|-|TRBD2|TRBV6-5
CASSLTSGSRETQYF
TGTGCCAGCAGCCTCACTAGCGGGAGTAGAGAGACCCAGTACTTC
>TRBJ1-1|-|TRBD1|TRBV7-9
CASSWTGGTEAFF
TGTGCCAGCAGCTGGACAGGGGGCACTGAAGCTTTCTTT